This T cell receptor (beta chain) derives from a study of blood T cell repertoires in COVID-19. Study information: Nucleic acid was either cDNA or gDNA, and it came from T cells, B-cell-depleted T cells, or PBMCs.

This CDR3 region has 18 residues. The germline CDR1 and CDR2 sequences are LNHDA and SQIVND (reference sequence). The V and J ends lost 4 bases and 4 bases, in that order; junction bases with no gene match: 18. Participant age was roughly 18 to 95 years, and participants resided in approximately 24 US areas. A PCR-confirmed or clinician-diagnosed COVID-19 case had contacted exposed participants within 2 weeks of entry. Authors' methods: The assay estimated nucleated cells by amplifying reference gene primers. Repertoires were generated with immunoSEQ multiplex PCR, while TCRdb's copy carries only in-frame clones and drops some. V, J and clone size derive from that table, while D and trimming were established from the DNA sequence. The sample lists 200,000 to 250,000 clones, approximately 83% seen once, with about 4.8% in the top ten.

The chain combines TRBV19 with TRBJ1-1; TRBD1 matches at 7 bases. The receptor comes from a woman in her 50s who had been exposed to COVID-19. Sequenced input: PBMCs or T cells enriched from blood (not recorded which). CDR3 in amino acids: CASSKGPRQGRYGTEAFF. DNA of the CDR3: TGTGCCAGTAGTAAGGGTCCCCGACAGGGAAGGTATGGCACTGAAGCTTTCTTT.